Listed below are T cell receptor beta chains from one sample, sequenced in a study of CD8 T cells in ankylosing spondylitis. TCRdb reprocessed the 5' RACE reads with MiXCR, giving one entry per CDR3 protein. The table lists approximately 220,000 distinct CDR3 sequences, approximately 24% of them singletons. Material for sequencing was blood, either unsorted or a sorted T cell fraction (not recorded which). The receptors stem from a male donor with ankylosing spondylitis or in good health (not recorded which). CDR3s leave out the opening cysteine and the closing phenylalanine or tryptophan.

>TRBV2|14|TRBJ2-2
ASSEIGTGATGELF
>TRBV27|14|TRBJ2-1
ASSLKGWRESDEQF
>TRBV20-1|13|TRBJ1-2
SAVSLDKPGLGYT
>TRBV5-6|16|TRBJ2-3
ASSWRNPGLAWTDTQY
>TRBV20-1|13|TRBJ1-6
SASGSSSYNSPLH
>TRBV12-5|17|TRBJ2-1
ASGSEPGEASGYINEQF
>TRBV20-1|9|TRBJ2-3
SARDHDTQY
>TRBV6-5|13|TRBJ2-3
ASSYREARTDTQY
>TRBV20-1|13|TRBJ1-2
SASYRTSSTYGYT
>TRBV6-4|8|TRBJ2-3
ASSDQAQY
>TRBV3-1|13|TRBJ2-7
ATCLGAGGSYEQY
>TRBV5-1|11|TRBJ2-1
ASSLGGVNEQF
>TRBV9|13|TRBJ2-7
ASSVAPGSSYEQY
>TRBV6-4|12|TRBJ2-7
ASSDSRIAYEQY
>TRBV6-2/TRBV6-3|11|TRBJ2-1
ASSLFGVNEQF
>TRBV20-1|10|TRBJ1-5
SGGQGNQPQH
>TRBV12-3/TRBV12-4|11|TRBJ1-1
ASSPDRETEAF
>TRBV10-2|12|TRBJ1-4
ASRRGFTNEKLF
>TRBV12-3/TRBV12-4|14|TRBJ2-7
ASSLGRGAIPYEQY
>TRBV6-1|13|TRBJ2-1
ASSPTSGRAVEQF
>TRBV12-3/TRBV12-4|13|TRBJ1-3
ASSFLGSSGNTIY
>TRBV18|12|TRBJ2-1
ASSRGDGYNEQF
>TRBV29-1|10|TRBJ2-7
SVRQGAYEQY
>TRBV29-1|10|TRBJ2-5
SVVWGKETQY
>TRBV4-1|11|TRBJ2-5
ASSRMVQETQY
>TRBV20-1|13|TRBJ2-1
SAPASGRAFNEQF
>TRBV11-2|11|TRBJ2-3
ASSLGIGDTQY
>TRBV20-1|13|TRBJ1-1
SARGWELRATEAF
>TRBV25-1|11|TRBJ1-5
ASSTDKNQPQH
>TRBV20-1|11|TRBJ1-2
SARVQVVYGYT
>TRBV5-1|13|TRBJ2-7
ASSLVPRGSDEQY
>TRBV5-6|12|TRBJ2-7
ASSFTGNSYEQY
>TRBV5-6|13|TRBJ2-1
ASSLRWSGSNEQF
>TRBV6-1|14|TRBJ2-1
ASSPFGQGDGNEQF
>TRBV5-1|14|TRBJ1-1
ASSLRPTGTHTEAF
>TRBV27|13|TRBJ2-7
ASTGPDVGPPEQY
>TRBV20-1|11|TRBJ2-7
SARGTGKYEQY
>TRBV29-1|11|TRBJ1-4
SVGLLMNEKLF
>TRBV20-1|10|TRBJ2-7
SARVASYEQY
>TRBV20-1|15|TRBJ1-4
SARPPGGGTTNEKLF
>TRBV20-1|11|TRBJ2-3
SAPGLVADTQY